The 29 T cell receptor beta chains below all came from one sample that was sequenced in a study of low-dose radiotherapy and immunotherapy resistance in tumors (dated by TCRdb to the early 2020s). Sequenced using an Illumina HiSeq 2500. To make first-strand cDNA, Superscript III was used along with a set of TRAV- and TRBV-specific primers so that both the TCRalpha and TCRbeta chains were covered. TCRs were amplified for 20 to 25 PCR cycles with Phusion, using a constant-region primer paired with the adapter attached to the V primers. Through fastp at Q25 and MiXCR, TCRdb rebuilt clones from the public reads, retaining in-frame beta chains. All rows with the same CDR3 protein become a single entry with the most common DNA and genes. Here the sample has just over 90,000 distinct CDR3 sequences; more than 20% occur a single time. The top ten hold 10% to 15% of the sample. The time point label corresponds to: after trial treatment. The treatment or condition label corresponds to: LDRT plus nivolumab, ipilimumab, low-dose cyclophosphamide and aspirin (RACIN trial).

Sequencing used PBMCs, obtained after low-dose radiotherapy plus immunotherapy. The receptors shown here come from a female donor with ovarian cancer.

The chain carries TRBV3-1 and TRBJ2-3, with 7 bases fitting TRBD2. Germline V gives CDR1 LGHDT, CDR2 YNNKEL (reference sequence). The CDR3 is made up of 17 amino acids. J lost 2 bases, V lost 4 bases, and 12 bases had no gene match. The DNA of the CDR3 is TGTGCCAGCAGCCCACGTGCTAGCGGACTCTACACAGATACGCAGTATTTT. It yields the protein CASSPRASGLYTDTQYF.

The sample holds many counts of this clonotype. The V and J genes are TRBV20-1 and TRBJ2-5, with D unresolved. V was clipped by 0 bases and J by 2 bases, with 7 bases between them. Germline V gene data show CDR1 as DFQATT and CDR2 as SNEGSKA (reference sequence). The CDR3 covers 13 residues. The CDR3 DNA follows: TGCAGTGCTAGAGACCCAGTACAAGAGACCCAGTACTTC. This codes for CSARDPVQETQYF.

The chain is built from TRBV9 and TRBJ2-2; 16 nucleotides align to TRBD2. Germline V gives CDR1 SGDLS, CDR2 YYNGEE. V trimming: 2 bases; J trimming: 0 bases; junction bases outside the gene matches: 1. The CDR3 totals 18 residues. The CDR3 reads CASSVGLAGGPNTGELFF. DNA of the CDR3: TGTGCCAGCAGCGTGGGACTAGCGGGAGGGCCGAACACCGGGGAGCTGTTTTTT. The full variable domain, in which reference TRBV9 and TRBJ2-2 provide the parts outside the CDR3, is DSGVTQTPKHLITATGQRVTLRCSPRSGDLSVYWYQQSLDQGLQFLIQYYNGEERAKGNILERFSAQQFPDLHSELNLSSLELGDSALYFCASSVGLAGGPNTGELFFGEGSRLTVL.

The sample holds many counts of this clonotype. This sequence joins TRBV27 and TRBJ2-7; tentative D call: TRBD1 (6 bases). Germline V lookup: CDR1 MNHEY, CDR2 SMNVEV (reference sequence). V was shortened by 2 bases and J by 0 bases, with 8 bases between the two germline ends. The CDR3 runs to 14 residues. The CDR3 loop reads CASSLRGNSYEQYF. In DNA, the CDR3 is TGTGCCAGCAGTTTAAGGGGGAACTCCTACGAGCAGTACTTC.

This clonotype was seen repeatedly, ten times or more. Written as DNA, the CDR3 is TGTGCCAGCAGCCAAGTTGGCGGGGCTAGCGGGACCGAGACCCAGTACTTC. Translated, it gives CASSQVGGASGTETQYF. The chain uses TRBV4-2 and TRBJ2-5; 9 positions match TRBD2. The CDR3 contains 17 residues. The V segment lost 1 base and the J segment 5 bases; nucleotides outside the gene matches: 11. CDR1 is LGHNA and CDR2 is YNFKEQ in the germline V gene.

This clonotype showed up many times. The chain is built from TRBV7-6 and TRBJ2-3; no clear D. V was shortened by 5 bases and J by 6 bases, with 9 bases between the two germline ends. Looked up from germline, CDR1 is SGHVS and CDR2 is FNYEAQ. The CDR3 covers 12 residues. The CDR3 bases are TGTGCCAGCAGCCCCTCCGGGGATACGCAGTATTTT. It yields the protein CASSPSGDTQYF.

There are many counts of this clonotype. The V call is TRBV7-9, the J call TRBJ2-3, with D unclear. V lost 1 base to trimming and J lost 3 bases, with 2 bases between them. The CDR3 loop spans 12 amino acids. Germline lookup yields CDR1 SEHNR and CDR2 FQNEAQ (reference sequence). CDR3 sequence: CASSLGTDTQYF. CDR3 in DNA: TGTGCCAGCAGCTTAGGTACAGATACGCAGTATTTT.

The J gene is TRBJ2-7, the V gene TRBV11-3; unclear D gene. The CDR3 sequence is 12 residues long. Trimming took off 1 base at V and 6 bases at J, with 7 bases between the two ends. Germline CDR1 reads SGHNT; CDR2 reads YENEEA. The CDR3 DNA is TGTGCCAGCAGCTTAGCTAGTGGCGAGCAGTACTTC. This sequence encodes CASSLASGEQYF.

This clonotype was seen ten or more times. The V call is TRBV21-1, the J call TRBJ1-2; the listed D gene, TRBD1, was not tested against the DNA. TRBV21-1 is a pseudogene locus. This CDR3 is built from 14 residues. The chain's CDR3 is CASTPTGGWYGYTF. The CDR3 DNA reads as TGTGCCAGCACGCCGACAGGGGGCTGGTACGGCTACACCTTC.

V is TRBV13 and J is TRBJ1-6, with D maybe TRBD1 (5 bases). Germline assignment: CDR1 PRHDT and CDR2 FYEKMQ (reference sequence). The V end lost 6 bases, the J end lost 13 bases, and 19 bases lay between the germline ends. The CDR3 totals 14 residues. The chain's CDR3 is CASRAVVGAQPLHF. The DNA of the CDR3 is TGTGCCAGCAGGGCCGTGGTAGGGGCCCAGCCCCTCCACTTT. The full variable domain, completed using reference TRBV13 and TRBJ1-6, is AAGVIQSPRHLIKEKRETATLKCYPIPRHDTVYWYQQGPGQDPQFLISFYEKMQSDKGSIPDRFSAQQFSDYHSELNMSSLELGDSALYFCASRAVVGAQPLHFGNGTRLTVT.

This chain connects TRBV5-6 to TRBJ2-7; 7 bases agree with TRBD1. Germline CDR1 reads SGHDT; CDR2 reads YYEEEE. CDR3 size: 15 residues. V lost 1 base, J lost 0 bases, and 4 bases stayed unmatched. The CDR3: CASSLIGQDSYEQYF. The CDR3 DNA sequence: TGTGCCAGCAGCTTGATAGGACAGGACTCCTACGAGCAGTACTTC.

Regarding this clonotype: A much larger clone lies a single base off, so this may be a read error. The V call is TRBV20-1, the J call TRBJ2-5, with 9 positions matching TRBD1. This CDR3 has 15 residues. Per germline, CDR1 DFQATT and CDR2 SNEGSKA (reference sequence). The CDR3 protein is CNATYGTGYRETQYF. CDR3 in DNA: TGCAATGCTACATACGGGACAGGGTACAGGGAGACCCAGTACTTC.

This clonotype was seen repeatedly, ten times or more. This chain uses TRBV28 with TRBJ1-6, with D tentatively TRBD1 (6 bases). With 5 bases removed from V and 14 bases from J, the gap between germline ends came to 22 bases. CDR3 length: 15 amino acids. Looked up from germline, CDR1 is MDHEN and CDR2 is SYDVKM. CDR3 DNA sequence: TGTGCCAGCAGTGTTCCGGACAGCGGATTCGAGGCCCTCCACTTT. It translates to CASSVPDSGFEALHF.

The chain carries TRBV29-1 and TRBJ2-7, with 7 nucleotides matching TRBD2. Trimming took 7 bases from V and 3 from J; bases not matched to a gene: 12. The CDR3 is made up of 14 amino acids. CDR1 and CDR2 (germline): SQVTM, ANQGSEA. In DNA, the CDR3 is TGCAGCGCTATACTAGCGTCGTCCGTCTACGAGCAGTACTTC. This encodes CSAILASSVYEQYF.

This clonotype was observed many times. The J gene is TRBJ2-3, the V gene TRBV28; TRBD1 agrees at 7 bases. V dropped 3 bases and J dropped 3; count of bases not matched to a gene: 3. Germline CDR1 is MDHEN and CDR2 is SYDVKM. The CDR3 has 14 amino acids. The CDR3, as DNA: TGTGCCAGCAGTTTCTTACAGGGGACAGATACGCAGTATTTT. It is translated as CASSFLQGTDTQYF.

In nucleotides, the CDR3 is TGTGCCAGCAGCCATACCGTAGGGGGTATGAACACTGAAGCTTTCTTT. This encodes CASSHTVGGMNTEAFF. V usage is TRBV7-3 and J usage is TRBJ1-1; possible D gene TRBD1, 6 bases. Trimming took 5 bases from V and 0 from J, leaving 16 bases between them. CDR3 length equals 16 residues. The germline gives CDR1 SGHTA, CDR2 FQGTGA.

This clonotype was seen ten or more times. This chain links TRBV5-4 with TRBJ2-5; tentatively, D is TRBD1 (6 bases). There are 14 residues in the CDR3. Trimming took off 4 bases at V and 0 bases at J, with 10 bases between the two ends. The germline V gene has CDR1 SGHNT and CDR2 YYREEE (reference sequence). The CDR3 DNA follows: TGTGCCAGCAGCCGTGGACAGCACCAAGAGACCCAGTACTTC. Protein product: CASSRGQHQETQYF.

This clonotype appeared many times. The chain uses TRBV7-3 and TRBJ2-2, with D possibly TRBD1 on 6 matching bases. The CDR3 has 15 residues. V was pared by 4 bases and J by 3 bases, with 12 bases between. Germline V gene sequence: CDR1 SGHTA, CDR2 FQGTGA. CDR3 coding DNA: TGTGCCAGCAGCTACCGGACAGACGACACCGGGGAGCTGTTTTTT. Translation gives CASSYRTDDTGELFF.

This clonotype has a count of ten or more. The chain recombines TRBV3-1 with TRBJ2-5, with TRBD2 matching 7 bases. This CDR3 is built from 15 residues. J was trimmed by 1 base and V by 4 bases; bases with no gene match: 6. CDR1 LGHDT and CDR2 YNNKEL come from the germline V gene (reference sequence). The CDR3 DNA reads as TGTGCCAGCAGCCCCATCTGGACTAGCCAAGAGACCCAGTACTTC. Translated, it gives CASSPIWTSQETQYF.

The sample holds one count of this clonotype. The CDR3 is CATSDTGRTYGYTF. In DNA form, the CDR3 reads TGTGCCACCAGTGATACCGGACGGACCTATGGCTACACCTTC. J is TRBJ1-2 and V is TRBV24-1; D ambiguous. Per the germline V gene, CDR1 is KGHDR and CDR2 is SFDVKD. Trimming pared 3 bases from V and 4 bases from J, leaving 11 bases between. The CDR3 extends over 14 amino acids.

With regard to this clonotype: At one of its ends the junction is not consistent with the germline gene, which may arise from a read error. The rearrangement links TRBV6-6 to TRBJ2-5, with 8 bases that match TRBD2. CDR1 is MNHNY, CDR2 SVGAGI, per germline (reference sequence). This CDR3 is 14 amino acids long. The CDR3 DNA follows: TGTGCCAGCACTTACCGGGGGGGCGAAGAGACCCAGTACTTC. Translation: CASTYRGGEETQYF.

This clonotype was recorded at least ten times. The chain joins TRBV7-9 to TRBJ2-5, with D possibly matching TRBD2 (6 bases). CDR3 size: 14 residues. Germline-derived CDR1 and CDR2 are SEHNR and FQNEAQ (reference sequence). V was pared by 3 bases and J by 1 base, with 9 bases between. DNA for the CDR3: TGTGCCAGCAGCTTCACTAGCATCCAAGAGACCCAGTACTTC. Residues: CASSFTSIQETQYF.

The table lists this clonotype with many counts. V usage is TRBV7-2 and J usage is TRBJ1-1; D unresolved. Germline lookup yields CDR1 SGHTA and CDR2 FQGNSA. V was clipped by 1 base and J by 1 base, with 4 bases between them. This CDR3 spans 13 amino acids. The CDR3 DNA reads TGTGCCAGCAGCTTAGAAGCGAACACTGAAGCTTTCTTT. Its translation is CASSLEANTEAFF. The entire variable domain, with the rest obtained from reference TRBV7-2 and TRBJ1-1, is as follows: GAGVSQSPSNKVTEKGKDVELRCDPISGHTALYWYRQSLGQGLEFLIYFQGNSAPDKSGLPSDRFSAERTGGSVSTLTIQRTQQEDSAVYLCASSLEANTEAFFGQGTRLTVV.

This clonotype came up once. It is unclear where the CDR3 begins or ends on the DNA, so no DNA is shown, and the CDR3 is as TCRdb lists it. The chain recombines TRBV29-1 with TRBJ1-4; the table's D call TRBD1 went unverified against the DNA. CDR1 is SQVTM, CDR2 ANQGSEA, per germline. Both ends counted, the CDR3 spans 15 residues. The CDR3 sequence: CSVEDRGVDEKLFFF.

This clonotype was found many times. The chain has TRBV6-2 or TRBV6-3 and TRBJ1-2; D gene ambiguous. Per germline, CDR1 MNHEY and CDR2 SVGEGT. The CDR3 is 13 amino acids. V was pared by 6 bases and J by 4 bases, with 12 bases between. The CDR3 bases are TGTGCCAGCAGAATTGCTGGACCCTATGGCTACACCTTC. This gives the protein CASRIAGPYGYTF.

This clonotype was observed many times. The chain uses TRBV7-3 and TRBJ2-1, with 14 bases fitting TRBD2. J was trimmed by 10 bases and V by 5 bases; bases with no gene match: 4. Germline values: CDR1 SGHTA, CDR2 FQGTGA. The CDR3 is made up of 14 amino acids. This CDR3 is CASSPRLAGGEQFF. DNA of the CDR3: TGTGCCAGCAGCCCGAGACTAGCGGGGGGGGAGCAGTTCTTC.

This clonotype was detected many times. This chain joins TRBV27 and TRBJ2-1; a possible D gene is TRBD1 (6 bases). Per germline, CDR1 MNHEY and CDR2 SMNVEV (reference sequence). The CDR3 spans 18 residues. V dropped 0 bases and J dropped 9 bases, with 24 bases sitting between them. CDR3: CASSLSAGKGGKVGEQFF. CDR3 DNA sequence: TGTGCCAGCAGTTTATCCGCAGGGAAAGGGGGAAAGGTAGGTGAGCAGTTCTTC.

Concerning this clonotype: The likely explanation is a read error, given a far larger clone one base away. The V and J genes are TRBV28 and TRBJ2-7; D is undetermined. CDR1 is MDHEN and CDR2 is SYDVKM in the germline V gene. Trimming removed 1 base at V and 7 bases at J, with 17 bases between. The CDR3 has 15 residues. Written as DNA, the CDR3 is TGTGCCAGCAGTTTATCGGCCGCCACCTACAATGAGCAGTACTTC. This gives the protein CASSLSAATYNEQYF.

This chain links TRBV5-1 with TRBJ2-7; either TRBD1 or TRBD2 may fit D (6 bases each). The CDR3 runs 14 residues. Germline V CDR1 and CDR2: SGHRS, YFSETQ. V lost 5 bases and J 5 bases, leaving 17 bases between the germline ends. CDR3 nucleotides: TGCGCCAGCAGTGTGGGGGGCCCCCCTCACGAGCAGTACTTC. It is translated as CASSVGGPPHEQYF.